This entry lists 20 T cell receptor beta chains sequenced from one sample in a study of breast tumors, draining lymph nodes, adjacent tissues. Axillary draining lymph nodes of breast cancer patients supplied the node samples. TCRdb recomputed calls from the multiplex PCR reads with MiXCR, one row per CDR3 protein. The data contain fewer than 85,000 distinct CDR3 sequences, approximately 19% of them singletons. The sample taken for sequencing was axillary lymph node tissue. These receptor sequences come from a female donor with breast cancer. Some clones in this sample may be carry-over from other donors' samples.

The gene calls are TRBV18 and TRBJ2-5; 11 positions agree with TRBD2. The germline gives CDR1 KGHSH, CDR2 LQKENI. The CDR3 runs 16 residues. J gave up 7 bases and V 3 bases, and 10 bases lay outside the gene matches. The CDR3 DNA sequence: TGTGCCAGCTCACCTACCTTACTAGCGGGAGACAGGACCCAGTACTTC. It is translated as CASSPTLLAGDRTQYF.

Note on this clonotype: A much larger clone sits a single nucleotide away, making a read error possible. The CDR3 ends on some other residue instead of the conserved phenylalanine or tryptophan, so this is likely a read error. The chain combines TRBV28 with TRBJ2-7; D gene uncertain. Germline CDR1 MDHEN, CDR2 SYDVKM. The CDR3 extends over 12 amino acids. The V end was cut by 4 bases, the J end by 9 bases, with 13 bases between. This chain's CDR3 is CASSSNTWGQYL. CDR3 DNA sequence: TGTGCCAGCAGTTCAAACACTTGGGGGCAGTACTTG.

About this clonotype itself: Sequence at one end of the junction differs from germline and may be a read error. The chain combines TRBV6-1 with TRBJ1-2, with a possible D match to TRBD1 (6 bases). Germline CDR1 MNHNS, CDR2 SASEGT. This CDR3 has 14 amino acids. CDR3 coding DNA: TGTGCCAGCACTGGGACGGGGGCTTTTTATGGCCACACCTTC. Its protein product is CASTGTGAFYGHTF.

There are many counts of this clonotype. The genes are TRBV4-2 and TRBJ2-7; TRBD2 aligns across 9 bases. Unmatched junction bases numbered 9, after V lost 1 base and J lost 5 bases. The CDR3 sequence is 16 residues long. Germline V lookup: CDR1 LGHNA, CDR2 YNFKEQ. This CDR3 reads CASSQVFASGNHEQYF. The CDR3 DNA sequence: TGTGCCAGCAGCCAAGTTTTTGCTAGCGGGAACCACGAGCAGTACTTC.

In regard to this clonotype: This may be a read error: a much more frequent sequence differs by one nucleotide. V is TRBV5-1 and J is TRBJ1-4; tentatively, D is TRBD1 (5 bases). Germline-derived CDR1 and CDR2 are SGHRS and YFSETQ. The CDR3 length is 14 residues. CDR3 DNA: TGCGCCAGTGCTTGGGGGACGGTTAATGAAAAACCGTTTTTT. Protein: CASAWGTVNEKPFF.

In regard to this clonotype: A read error is possible here, since a much larger clone lies one base away. The chain is built from TRBV5-1 and TRBJ2-3; 7 bases align to TRBD1. Germline V lookup: CDR1 SGHRS, CDR2 YFSETQ. The CDR3 runs to 15 residues. The CDR3 sequence is CASSGGQAGTDTRYF. The DNA for the CDR3 is TGCGCCAGCAGCGGAGGACAGGCCGGCACAGATACGCGGTATTTT.

On this clonotype: It may be a read error: a sequence one base away is much more abundant. The CDR3 is CASSFGPGETQHF. CDR3 in DNA: TGTGCCAGCAGCTTCGGCCCCGGAGAGACCCAGCACTTC. The chain recombines TRBV7-3 with TRBJ2-5; D ambiguous. The CDR3 is made up of 13 amino acids. Germline V gives CDR1 SGHTA, CDR2 FQGTGA.

In this sample, this clonotype turned up many times. This sequence joins TRBV11-3 and TRBJ2-1, with D possibly called TRBD1 or TRBD2 (5 bases each). The V gene lost 5 bases and the J gene lost 10 bases, with 15 bases spanning the gap. CDR1 SGHNT and CDR2 YENEEA come from the germline V gene. This CDR3 spans 13 amino acids. The CDR3 loop reads CASSRDGAPEQFF. CDR3 coding DNA: TGTGCCAGCAGCAGGGACGGGGCCCCGGAGCAGTTCTTC.

This clonotype has only one observation. A much larger clone lies one base from this, so it may be a read error. The genes are TRBV3-1 and TRBJ2-5; 9 positions agree with TRBD1. Germline CDR1 LGHDT, CDR2 YNNKEL (reference sequence). CDR3 length: 14 residues. The junction had 9 bases not matched to a gene; V was cut back by 6 bases and J by 7 bases. The CDR3 is CASRGSDRGGTQYF. DNA of the CDR3: TGTGCCAGCAGAGGGTCGGACAGGGGAGGGACCCAGTACTTC.

About this clonotype: Being one base from a much bigger clone, this may be a read error. The J gene is TRBJ2-1, the V gene TRBV11-3, with D perhaps matching TRBD1 or TRBD2 (6 bases each). Germline lookup yields CDR1 SGHNT and CDR2 YENEEA. CDR3 length equals 14 residues. The CDR3 DNA reads TGTGCCAGCAGCTTTCGACCGGGGGACAATGATCAGTTCTTC. It specifies CASSFRPGDNDQFF.

In its sample, this clonotype was seen many times. The V gene is TRBV15, the J gene TRBJ1-5; D possibly corresponds to TRBD1 (5 bases). This CDR3 is built from 14 residues. The ends were cut back, 5 bases at V and 7 bases at J, with 15 bases in the middle. CDR1 is LNHNV and CDR2 is YYDKDF in the germline V gene (reference sequence). CDR3 loop: CATSPFGGNQPQHF. CDR3 bases: TGTGCCACCAGCCCTTTCGGGGGGAACCAGCCCCAGCATTTT.

This clonotype was seen only once. The junction shows a germline mismatch at one end, possibly a read error. This sequence joins TRBV11-2 and TRBJ1-4; maybe TRBD1 (6 bases). The CDR3 covers 16 residues. CDR1 and CDR2 from the germline V gene are SGHAT and FQNNGV. The CDR3 sequence: CASSFAGWKEGEKLFF. The DNA for the CDR3 is TGTGCCAGCAGCTTCGCCGGGTGGAAGGAGGGGGAAAAGCTGTTTTTT.

The chain employs TRBV4-3 and TRBJ2-2; perhaps TRBD2 as D (5 bases). The CDR3 is 18 residues long. Germline CDR1 and CDR2: LGHNA and YSLEER. V was trimmed by 4 bases and J by 0 bases, leaving 18 bases between them. The CDR3 loop reads CASSLRLSRGSNTGELFF. The DNA of the CDR3 is TGCGCCAGCAGCCTTAGACTTAGTCGGGGTTCGAACACCGGGGAGCTGTTTTTT.

In its sample, this clonotype was seen a few times. This rearrangement joins TRBV4-3 to TRBJ2-1; 8 bases map to TRBD2. CDR1 and CDR2 from the germline V gene are LGHNA and YSLEER. This CDR3 is 15 amino acids long. Losses at the gene ends were 4 bases for V and 7 bases for J; bases not matched to a gene: 9. As DNA, the CDR3 is TGCGCCAGCAGCCCCGGCGGGAGGCCCTTGAATGAGCAGTTCTTC. Its protein product is CASSPGGRPLNEQFF.

The rearrangement joins TRBV5-6 to TRBJ1-5, with 8 bases matching TRBD1. The CDR3 is 16 residues long. Trimming took 1 base from V and 7 from J; bases not matched to a gene: 10. Germline lookup yields CDR1 SGHDT and CDR2 YYEEEE. The CDR3 nucleotides are TGTGCCAGCAGCTTGTCAGACAGGGGAGGGGGACAGCCCCAGCATTTT. Amino acid sequence: CASSLSDRGGGQPQHF.

About this clonotype: Being one base from a much bigger clone, this may be a read error. The V and J genes are TRBV5-4 and TRBJ2-3, with 10 bases lining up with TRBD2. The CDR3 totals 17 residues. Germline V gene data show CDR1 as SGHNT and CDR2 as YYREEE (reference sequence). After removal of 7 bases from V and 4 bases from J, the junction contained 15 bases not matched to a gene. The CDR3 reads CASGPGTSAPAADTQYF. The CDR3 DNA is TGTGCCAGCGGCCCCGGGACTAGCGCACCCGCCGCAGATACGCAGTATTTT.

Only a few counts were recorded for this clonotype. The chain employs TRBV30 and TRBJ1-3; tentatively, D is TRBD1 (5 bases). The V gene's germline CDR1 is GTSNPN and CDR2 SVGIG (reference sequence). Trimming removed 1 base from V and 4 bases from J, with 8 bases in between. The CDR3 totals 13 residues. CDR3 coding DNA: TGTGCCTGGAGTGGGCAGGGAGGAAACACCATATATTTT. It specifies CAWSGQGGNTIYF.

On this clonotype: At one boundary the junction diverges from the germline segment, which might be a read error. This sequence joins TRBV7-2 and TRBJ1-6; D remains ambiguous. Germline V gives CDR1 SGHTA, CDR2 FQGNSA. The CDR3 spans 17 residues. The CDR3 region is CVSSADFPSSYNSPLHF. CDR3 in DNA: TGTGTCAGCAGCGCGGACTTCCCGAGCTCCTATAATTCACCTCTCCACTTT.

This clonotype was seen repeatedly, ten times or more. The chain has TRBV14 and TRBJ2-5; no definite D call. Trimming left V 1 base short and J 4 bases short, with 13 bases between. Germline values: CDR1 SGHDN, CDR2 FVKESK. The CDR3 spans 15 residues. The CDR3: CASSQGVNRRETQYF. CDR3 DNA: TGTGCCAGCAGCCAAGGGGTTAATAGGAGAGAGACCCAGTACTTC.

The genes are TRBV10-2 and TRBJ2-4; D is perhaps TRBD2 (6 bases). CDR3 length: 16 amino acids. The germline CDR1 and CDR2 sequences are WSHSY and SAAADI. Trimming took 2 bases from V and 9 from J, leaving 20 bases between them. The CDR3 DNA follows: TGCGCCAGCAGTGAGGCCCCCGGGACTTATATTGGCATTCAGTACTTC. Its translation is CASSEAPGTYIGIQYF.